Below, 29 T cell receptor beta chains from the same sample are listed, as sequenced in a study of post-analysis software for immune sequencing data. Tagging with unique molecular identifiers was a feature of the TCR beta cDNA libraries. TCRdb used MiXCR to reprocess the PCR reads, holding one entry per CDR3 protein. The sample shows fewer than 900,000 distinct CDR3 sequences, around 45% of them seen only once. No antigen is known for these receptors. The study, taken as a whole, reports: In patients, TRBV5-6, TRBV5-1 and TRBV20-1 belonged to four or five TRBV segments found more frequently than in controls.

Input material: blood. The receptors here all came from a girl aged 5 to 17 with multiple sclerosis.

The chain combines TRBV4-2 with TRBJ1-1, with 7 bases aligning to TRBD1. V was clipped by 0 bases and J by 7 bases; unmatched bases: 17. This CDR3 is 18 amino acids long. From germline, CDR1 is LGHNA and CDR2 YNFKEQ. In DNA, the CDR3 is TGTGCCAGCAGCCAAGATTCCCCTCGGACCGGGACAGAGCTTGAAGCTTTCTTT. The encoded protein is CASSQDSPRTGTELEAFF.

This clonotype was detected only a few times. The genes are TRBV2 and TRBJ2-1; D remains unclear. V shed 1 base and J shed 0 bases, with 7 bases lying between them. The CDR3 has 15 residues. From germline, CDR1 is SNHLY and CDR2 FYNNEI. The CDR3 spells CASSEGVSSYNEQFF. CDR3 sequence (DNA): TGTGCCAGCAGTGAAGGGGTTAGCTCCTACAATGAGCAGTTCTTC.

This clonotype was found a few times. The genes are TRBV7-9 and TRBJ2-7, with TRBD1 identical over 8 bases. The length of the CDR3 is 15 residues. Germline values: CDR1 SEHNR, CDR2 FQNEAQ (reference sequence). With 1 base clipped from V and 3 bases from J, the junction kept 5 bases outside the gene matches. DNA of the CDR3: TGTGCCAGCAGCTTAGGTTTCGGACAGGGCTACGAGCAGTACTTC. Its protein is CASSLGFGQGYEQYF.

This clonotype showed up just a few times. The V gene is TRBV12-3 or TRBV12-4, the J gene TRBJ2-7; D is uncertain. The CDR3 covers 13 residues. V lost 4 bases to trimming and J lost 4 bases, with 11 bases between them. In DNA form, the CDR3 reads TGTGCCAGCAGTTCCGTAGCCGCGTACGAGCAGTACTTC. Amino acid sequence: CASSSVAAYEQYF.

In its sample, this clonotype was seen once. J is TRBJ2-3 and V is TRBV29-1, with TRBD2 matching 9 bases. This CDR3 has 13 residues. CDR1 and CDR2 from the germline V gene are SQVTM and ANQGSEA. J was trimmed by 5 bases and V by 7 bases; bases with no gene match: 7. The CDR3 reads CSATIAGEDTQYF. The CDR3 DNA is TGCAGCGCCACCATAGCGGGAGAAGATACGCAGTATTTT.

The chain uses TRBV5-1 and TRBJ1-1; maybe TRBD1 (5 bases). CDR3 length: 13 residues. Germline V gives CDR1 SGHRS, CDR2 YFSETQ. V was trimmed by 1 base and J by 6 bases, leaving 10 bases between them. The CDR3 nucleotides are TGCGCCAGCAGCTTGACAGGCCCCCCTGAAGCTTTCTTT. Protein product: CASSLTGPPEAFF.

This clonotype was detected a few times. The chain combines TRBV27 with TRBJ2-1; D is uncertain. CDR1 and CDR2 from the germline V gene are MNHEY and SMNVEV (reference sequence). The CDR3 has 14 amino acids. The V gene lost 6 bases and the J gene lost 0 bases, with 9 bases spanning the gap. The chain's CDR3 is CASRPRSSYNEQFF. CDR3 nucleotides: TGTGCCAGCAGACCAAGGAGCTCCTACAATGAGCAGTTCTTC.

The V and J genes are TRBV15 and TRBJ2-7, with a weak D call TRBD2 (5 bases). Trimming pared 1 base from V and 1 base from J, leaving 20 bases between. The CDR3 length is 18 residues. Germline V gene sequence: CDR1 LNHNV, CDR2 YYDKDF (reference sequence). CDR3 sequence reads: CATSRVPLLLDSSYEQYF. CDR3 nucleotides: TGTGCCACCAGCAGAGTTCCCCTCTTACTAGACTCATCCTACGAGCAGTACTTC.

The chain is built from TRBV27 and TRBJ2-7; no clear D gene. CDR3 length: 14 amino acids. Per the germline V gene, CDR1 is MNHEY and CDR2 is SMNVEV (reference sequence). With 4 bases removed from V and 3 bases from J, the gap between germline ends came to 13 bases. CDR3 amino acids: CASSSEVSHYEQYF. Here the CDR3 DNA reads TGTGCCAGCAGTTCTGAGGTCTCCCACTACGAGCAGTACTTC.

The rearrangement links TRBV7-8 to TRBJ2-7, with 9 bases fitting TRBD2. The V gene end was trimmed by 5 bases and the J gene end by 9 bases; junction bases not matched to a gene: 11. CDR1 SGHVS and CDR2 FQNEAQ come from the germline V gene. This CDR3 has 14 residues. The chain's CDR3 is CASSLSGSGGSQYF. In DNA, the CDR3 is TGTGCCAGCAGCCTTAGCGGGAGTGGTGGATCGCAGTACTTC.

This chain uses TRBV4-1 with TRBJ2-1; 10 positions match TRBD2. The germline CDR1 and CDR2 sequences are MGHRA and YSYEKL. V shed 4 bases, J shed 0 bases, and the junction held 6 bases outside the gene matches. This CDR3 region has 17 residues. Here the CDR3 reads CASSLGLAVTSYNEQFF. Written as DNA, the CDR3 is TGCGCCAGCAGCCTAGGACTAGCGGTGACCTCCTACAATGAGCAGTTCTTC.

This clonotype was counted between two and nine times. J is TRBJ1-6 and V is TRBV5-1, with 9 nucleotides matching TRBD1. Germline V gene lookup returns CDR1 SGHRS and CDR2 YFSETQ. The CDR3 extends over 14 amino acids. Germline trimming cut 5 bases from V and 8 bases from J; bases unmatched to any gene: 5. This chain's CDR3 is CASRGTGIHSPLHF. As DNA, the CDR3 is TGCGCCAGCAGGGGGACAGGGATTCATTCACCCCTCCACTTT.

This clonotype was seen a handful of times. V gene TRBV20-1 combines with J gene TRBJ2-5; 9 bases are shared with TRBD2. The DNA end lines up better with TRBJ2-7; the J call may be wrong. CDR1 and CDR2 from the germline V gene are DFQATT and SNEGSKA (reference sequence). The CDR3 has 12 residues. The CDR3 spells CSAETSGYEQYF. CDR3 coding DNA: TGCAGTGCCGAGACTAGCGGATACGAGCAGTACTTC.

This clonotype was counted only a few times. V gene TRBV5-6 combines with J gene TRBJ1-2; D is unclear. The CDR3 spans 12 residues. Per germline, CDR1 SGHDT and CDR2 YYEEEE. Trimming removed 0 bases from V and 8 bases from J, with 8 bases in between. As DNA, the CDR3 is TGTGCCAGCAGCTTGGGGCCGGGGGGCTACACCTTC. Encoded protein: CASSLGPGGYTF.

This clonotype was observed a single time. The CDR3, as DNA: TGCAGTGCTAGCGCGGGGCAGGACTCACCTCACGAGCAGTACTTC. It translates to CSASAGQDSPHEQYF. V and J are TRBV20-1 and TRBJ2-5; TRBD2 is a possible D gene (6 bases). The DNA end favors TRBJ2-7, so the J call may be wrong. Per germline, CDR1 DFQATT and CDR2 SNEGSKA (reference sequence). This CDR3 is built from 15 residues.

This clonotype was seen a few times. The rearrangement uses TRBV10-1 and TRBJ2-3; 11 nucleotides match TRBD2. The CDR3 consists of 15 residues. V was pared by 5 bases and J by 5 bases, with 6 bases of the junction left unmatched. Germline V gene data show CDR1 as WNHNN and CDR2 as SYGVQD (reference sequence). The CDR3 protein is CASSTSGSSQDTQYF. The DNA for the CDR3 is TGCGCCAGCAGTACTAGCGGGAGTAGTCAAGATACGCAGTATTTT.

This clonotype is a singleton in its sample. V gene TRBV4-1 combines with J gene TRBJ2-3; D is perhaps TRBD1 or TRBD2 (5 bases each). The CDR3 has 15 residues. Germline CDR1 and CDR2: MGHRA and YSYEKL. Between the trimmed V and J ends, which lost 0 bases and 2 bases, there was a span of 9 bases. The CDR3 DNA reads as TGCGCCAGCAGCCAAGAAGACGGGACCACAGATACGCAGTATTTT. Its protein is CASSQEDGTTDTQYF.

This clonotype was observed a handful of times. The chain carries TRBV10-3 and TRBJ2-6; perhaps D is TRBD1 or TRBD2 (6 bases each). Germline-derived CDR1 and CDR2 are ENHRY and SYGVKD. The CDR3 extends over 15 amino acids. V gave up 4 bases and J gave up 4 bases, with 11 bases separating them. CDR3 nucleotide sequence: TGTGCCATCAGTGGGAGGGGGACCGGGGCCAACGTCCTGACTTTC. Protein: CAISGRGTGANVLTF.

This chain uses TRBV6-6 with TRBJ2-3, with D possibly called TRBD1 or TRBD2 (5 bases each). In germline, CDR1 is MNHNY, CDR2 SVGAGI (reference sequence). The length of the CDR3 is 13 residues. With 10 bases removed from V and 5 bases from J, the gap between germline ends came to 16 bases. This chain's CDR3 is CANLARGRDTQYF. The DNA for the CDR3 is TGTGCCAACCTAGCAAGGGGAAGAGATACGCAGTATTTT.

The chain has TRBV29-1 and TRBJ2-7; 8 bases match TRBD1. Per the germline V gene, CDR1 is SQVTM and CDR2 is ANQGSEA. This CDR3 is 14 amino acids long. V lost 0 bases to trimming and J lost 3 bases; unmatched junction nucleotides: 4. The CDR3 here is CSVEDHDRGYEQYF. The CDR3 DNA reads TGCAGCGTTGAAGATCACGACAGGGGCTACGAGCAGTACTTC.

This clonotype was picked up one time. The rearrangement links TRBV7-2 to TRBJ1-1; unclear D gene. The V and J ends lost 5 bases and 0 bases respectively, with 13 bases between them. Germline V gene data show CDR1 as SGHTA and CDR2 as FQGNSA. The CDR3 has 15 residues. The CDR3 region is CASSLDGSLNTEAFF. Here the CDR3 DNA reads TGTGCCAGCAGCCTGGACGGGAGTCTGAACACTGAAGCTTTCTTT.

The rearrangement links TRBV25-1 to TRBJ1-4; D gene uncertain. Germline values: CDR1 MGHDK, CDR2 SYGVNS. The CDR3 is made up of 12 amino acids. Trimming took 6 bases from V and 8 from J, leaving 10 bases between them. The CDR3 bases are TGTGCCAGCAGATCTCCTGGGGAAAAACTGTTTTTT. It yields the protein CASRSPGEKLFF. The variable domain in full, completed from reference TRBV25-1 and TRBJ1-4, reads EADIYQTPRYLVIGTGKKITLECSQTMGHDKMYWYQQDPGMELHLIHYSYGVNSTEKGDLSSESTVSRIRTEHFPLTLESARPSHTSQYLCASRSPGEKLFFGSGTQLSVL.

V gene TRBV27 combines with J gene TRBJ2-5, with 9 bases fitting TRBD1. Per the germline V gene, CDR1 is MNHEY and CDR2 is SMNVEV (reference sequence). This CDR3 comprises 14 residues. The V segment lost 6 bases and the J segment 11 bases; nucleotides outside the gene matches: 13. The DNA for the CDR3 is TGTGCCAGCAGCCCCGGTACCGGGACAGGGCGGCAGTACTTC. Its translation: CASSPGTGTGRQYF.

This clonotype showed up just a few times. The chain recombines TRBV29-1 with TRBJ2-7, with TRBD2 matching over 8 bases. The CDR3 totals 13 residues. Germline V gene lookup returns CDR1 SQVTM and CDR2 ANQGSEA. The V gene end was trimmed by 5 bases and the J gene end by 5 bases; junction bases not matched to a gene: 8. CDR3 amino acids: CSVKASGPHEQYF. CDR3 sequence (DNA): TGCAGCGTTAAGGCTAGCGGGCCCCACGAGCAGTACTTC.

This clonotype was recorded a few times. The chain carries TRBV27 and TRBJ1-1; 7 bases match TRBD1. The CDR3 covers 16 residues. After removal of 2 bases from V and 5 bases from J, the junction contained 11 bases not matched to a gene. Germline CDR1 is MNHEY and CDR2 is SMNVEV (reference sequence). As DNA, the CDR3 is TGTGCCAGCAGTTTACTATCCAGGGGGGGACGGACTGAAGCTTTCTTT. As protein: CASSLLSRGGRTEAFF.

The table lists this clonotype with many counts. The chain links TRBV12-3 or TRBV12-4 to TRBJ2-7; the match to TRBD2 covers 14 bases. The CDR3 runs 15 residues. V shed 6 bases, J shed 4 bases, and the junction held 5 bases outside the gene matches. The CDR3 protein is CASRSGTSGSYEQYF. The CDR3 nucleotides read TGTGCCAGCAGGAGCGGGACTAGCGGGAGTTACGAGCAGTACTTC.

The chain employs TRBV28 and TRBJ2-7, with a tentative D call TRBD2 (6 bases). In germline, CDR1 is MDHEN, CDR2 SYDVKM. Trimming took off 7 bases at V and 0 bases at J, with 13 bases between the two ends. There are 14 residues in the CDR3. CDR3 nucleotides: TGTGCCAGCACCAATATAGCGGCCTCCTACGAGCAGTACTTC. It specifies CASTNIAASYEQYF. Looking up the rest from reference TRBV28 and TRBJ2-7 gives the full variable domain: DVKVTQSSRYLVKRTGEKVFLECVQDMDHENMFWYRQDPGLGLRLIYFSYDVKMKEKGDIPEGYSVSREKKERFSLILESASTNQTSMYLCASTNIAASYEQYFGPGTRLTVT.

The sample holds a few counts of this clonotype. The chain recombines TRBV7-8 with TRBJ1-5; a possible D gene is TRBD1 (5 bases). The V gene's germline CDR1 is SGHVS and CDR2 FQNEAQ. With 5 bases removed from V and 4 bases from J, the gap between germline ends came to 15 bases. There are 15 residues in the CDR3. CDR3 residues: CASSTHRDPNQPQHF. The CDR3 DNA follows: TGTGCCAGCAGCACCCACCGGGACCCGAATCAGCCCCAGCATTTT.

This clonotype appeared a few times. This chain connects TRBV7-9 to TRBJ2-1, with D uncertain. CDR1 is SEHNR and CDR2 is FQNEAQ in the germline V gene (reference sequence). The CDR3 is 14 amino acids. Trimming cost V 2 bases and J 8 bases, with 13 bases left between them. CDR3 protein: CASSLISLVDEQFF. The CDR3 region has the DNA TGTGCCAGCAGCTTAATCTCGCTAGTCGATGAGCAGTTCTTC. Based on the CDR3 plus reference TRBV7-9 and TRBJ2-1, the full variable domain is DTGVSQNPRHKITKRGQNVTFRCDPISEHNRLYWYRQTLGQGPEFLTYFQNEAQLEKSRLLSDRFSAERPKGSFSTLEIQRTEQGDSAMYLCASSLISLVDEQFFGPGTRLTVL.